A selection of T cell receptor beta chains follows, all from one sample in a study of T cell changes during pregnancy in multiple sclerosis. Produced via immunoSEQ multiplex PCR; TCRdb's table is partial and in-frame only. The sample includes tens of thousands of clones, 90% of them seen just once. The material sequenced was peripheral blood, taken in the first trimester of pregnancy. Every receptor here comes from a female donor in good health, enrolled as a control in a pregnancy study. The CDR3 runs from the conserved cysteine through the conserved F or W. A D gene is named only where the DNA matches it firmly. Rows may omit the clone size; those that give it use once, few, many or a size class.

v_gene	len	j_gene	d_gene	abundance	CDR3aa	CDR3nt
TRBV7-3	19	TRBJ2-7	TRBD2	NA	CASSLRGGLAGGEFYEQYF	TGTGCCAGCAGCTTGAGGGGCGGACTAGCGGGGGGCGAATTCTACGAGCAGTACTTC
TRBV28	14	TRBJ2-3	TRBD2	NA	CASSQRDYTDTQYF	TGTGCCAGTAGCCAGCGGGACTACACAGATACGCAGTATTTT
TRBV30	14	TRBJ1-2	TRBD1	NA	CAWKLGQGFFGYTF	TGTGCCTGGAAGCTTGGACAGGGGTTTTTTGGCTACACCTTC
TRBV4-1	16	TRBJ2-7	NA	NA	CASSPFPLTSHGEQYF	TGCGCCAGCAGCCCGTTTCCTCTTACTTCGCACGGCGAGCAGTACTTC
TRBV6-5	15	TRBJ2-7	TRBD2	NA	CASSYGLAGSSEQYF	TGTGCCAGCAGTTACGGCCTAGCGGGAAGTAGTGAGCAGTACTTC
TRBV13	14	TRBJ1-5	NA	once	CASSFGGRGQPQHF	TGTGCCAGCAGCTTTGGGGGCAGGGGTCAGCCCCAGCATTTT
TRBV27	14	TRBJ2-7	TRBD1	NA	CASSFQQGGNEQYF	TGTGCCAGCAGTTTTCAACAGGGGGGCAACGAGCAGTACTTC
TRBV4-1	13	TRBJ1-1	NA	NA	CASSHPYGAEAFF	TGCGCCAGCAGCCATCCATACGGGGCTGAAGCTTTCTTT
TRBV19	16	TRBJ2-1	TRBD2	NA	CASSINELAAYNEQFF	TGTGCCAGTAGTATCAACGAACTAGCGGCCTACAATGAGCAGTTCTTC
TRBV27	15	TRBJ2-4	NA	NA	CASSLVGNNKNIQYF	TGTGCCAGCAGTTTGGTCGGGAACAACAAAAACATTCAGTACTTC
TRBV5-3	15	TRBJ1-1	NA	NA	CARSLLGAWNTEAFF	TGTGCCAGAAGCTTGTTAGGAGCATGGAACACTGAAGCTTTCTTT
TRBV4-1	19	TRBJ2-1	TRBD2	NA	CASSQGYPGTSDAYNEQFF	TGCGCCAGCAGCCAAGGTTACCCCGGGACTAGCGATGCCTACAATGAGCAGTTCTTC
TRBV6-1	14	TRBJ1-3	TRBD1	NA	CATRDSHGGNTIYF	TGTGCCACCCGGGACAGTCACGGTGGAAACACCATATATTTT
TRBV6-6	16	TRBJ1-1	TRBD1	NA	CASSYPPGQMNTEAFF	TGTGCCAGCAGTTACCCCCCGGGACAGATGAACACTGAAGCTTTCTTT
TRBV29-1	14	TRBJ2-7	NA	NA	CSVVYGWGPYEQYF	TGCAGCGTTGTGTACGGATGGGGGCCCTACGAGCAGTACTTC
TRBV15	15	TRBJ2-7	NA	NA	CATSRERQATYEQYF	TGTGCCACCAGCAGAGAAAGACAGGCGACCTACGAGCAGTACTTC
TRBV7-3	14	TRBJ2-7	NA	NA	CASSAQASSYEQYF	TGTGCCAGCAGCGCACAGGCTTCCTCCTACGAGCAGTACTTC
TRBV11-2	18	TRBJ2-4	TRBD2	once	CASSLGVRLAGGGNIQYF	TGTGCCAGCAGCTTAGGGGTACGACTAGCGGGGGGCGGAAACATTCAGTACTTC
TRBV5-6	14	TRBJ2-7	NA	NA	CASSLNRLTYEQYF	TGTGCCAGCAGCTTGAACAGACTAACCTACGAGCAGTACTTC
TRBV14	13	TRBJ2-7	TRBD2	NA	CASSQVSAGEQYF	TGTGCCAGCAGCCAAGTGTCAGCGGGGGAGCAGTACTTC
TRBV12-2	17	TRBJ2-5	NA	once	CASRFFWSLAAQETQYF	TGTGCAAGTCGCTTTTTTTGGTCCTTAGCGGCACAAGAGACCCAGTACTTC
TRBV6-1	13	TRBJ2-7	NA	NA	CASSQVPSYEQYF	TGTGCCAGCAGTCAGGTCCCCTCCTACGAGCAGTACTTC
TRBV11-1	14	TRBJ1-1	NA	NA	CASSWGGKNTEAFF	TGTGCCAGCAGCTGGGGGGGTAAGAACACTGAAGCTTTCTTT
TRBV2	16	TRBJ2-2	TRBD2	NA	CATAREGGLNTGELFF	TGTGCCACAGCCCGGGAGGGGGGGCTGAACACCGGGGAGCTGTTTTTT
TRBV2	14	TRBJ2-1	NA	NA	CASSVEGSYNEQFF	TGTGCCAGCAGTGTTGAGGGATCCTACAATGAGCAGTTCTTC
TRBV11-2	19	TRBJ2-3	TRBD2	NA	CASSFRTSGIPVSTDTQYF	TGTGCCAGCAGCTTCCGGACTAGCGGGATCCCCGTTAGCACAGATACGCAGTATTTT
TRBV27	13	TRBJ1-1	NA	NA	CASSFSIVSEAFF	TGTGCCAGCAGTTTTTCCATCGTCAGTGAAGCTTTCTTT
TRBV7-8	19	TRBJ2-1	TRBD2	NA	CASITGGGSLAGGYNEQFF	TGTGCCAGCATCACCGGAGGAGGGAGTCTAGCGGGAGGCTACAATGAGCAGTTCTTC
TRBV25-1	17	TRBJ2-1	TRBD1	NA	CASSASWVGQGASEQFF	TGTGCCAGCAGTGCCTCTTGGGTAGGGCAGGGGGCGAGTGAGCAGTTCTTC
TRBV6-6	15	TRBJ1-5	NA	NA	CASSYSPEAGQPQHF	TGTGCCAGCAGTTACTCGCCGGAGGCGGGGCAGCCCCAGCATTTT